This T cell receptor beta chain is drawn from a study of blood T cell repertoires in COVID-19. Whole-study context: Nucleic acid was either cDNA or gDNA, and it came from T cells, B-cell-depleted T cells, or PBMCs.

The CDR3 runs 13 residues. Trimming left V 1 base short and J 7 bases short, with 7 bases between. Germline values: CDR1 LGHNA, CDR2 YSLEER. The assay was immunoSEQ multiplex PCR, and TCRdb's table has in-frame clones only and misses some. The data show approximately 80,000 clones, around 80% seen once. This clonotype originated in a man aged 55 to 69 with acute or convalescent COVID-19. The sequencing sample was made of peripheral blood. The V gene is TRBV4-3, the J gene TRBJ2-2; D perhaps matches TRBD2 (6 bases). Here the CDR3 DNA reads TGCGCCAGCAGCCAAGGCGGGGTCGGGGAGCTGTTTTTT. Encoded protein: CASSQGGVGELFF.